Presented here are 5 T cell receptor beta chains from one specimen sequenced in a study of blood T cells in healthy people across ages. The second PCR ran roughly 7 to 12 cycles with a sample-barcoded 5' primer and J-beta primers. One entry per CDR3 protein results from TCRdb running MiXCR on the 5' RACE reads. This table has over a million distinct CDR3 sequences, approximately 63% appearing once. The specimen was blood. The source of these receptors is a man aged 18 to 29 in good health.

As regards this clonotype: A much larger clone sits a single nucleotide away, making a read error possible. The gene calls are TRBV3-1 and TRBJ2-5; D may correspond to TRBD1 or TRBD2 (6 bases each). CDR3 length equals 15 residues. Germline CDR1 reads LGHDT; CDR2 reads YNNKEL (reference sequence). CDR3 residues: CTSSQGGGLRETQYF. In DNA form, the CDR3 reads TGTACCAGCAGCCAAGGAGGGGGACTCCGAGAGACCCAGTACTTC.

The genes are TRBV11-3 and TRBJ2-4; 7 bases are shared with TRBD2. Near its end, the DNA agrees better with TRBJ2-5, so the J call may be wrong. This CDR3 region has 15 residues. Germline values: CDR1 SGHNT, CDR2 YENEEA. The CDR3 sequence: CASSLEGARGVTQYF. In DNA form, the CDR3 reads TGTGCCAGCAGCTTGGAGGGAGCTCGGGGGGTGACCCAGTACTTC.

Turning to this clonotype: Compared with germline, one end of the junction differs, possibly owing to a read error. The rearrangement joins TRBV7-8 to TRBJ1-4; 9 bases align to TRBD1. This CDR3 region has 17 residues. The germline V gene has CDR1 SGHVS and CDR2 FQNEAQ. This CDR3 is CASSFSITGGPNEKLFF. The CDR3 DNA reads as TGTGCCAGCAGCTTTTCCATAACAGGGGGCCCTAATGAAAAGCTGTTTTTT.

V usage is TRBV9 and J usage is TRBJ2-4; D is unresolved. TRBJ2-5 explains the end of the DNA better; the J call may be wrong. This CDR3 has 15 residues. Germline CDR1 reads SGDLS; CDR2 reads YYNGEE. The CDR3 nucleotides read TGTGCCAGCAGCGTAGTTCTCGGCGGCCAAGAGACCCAGTACTTC. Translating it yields CASSVVLGGQETQYF.

CDR3 residues: CASSLGGADYEQYF. The CDR3 nucleotides are TGTGCCAGCAGCTTAGGCGGGGCCGACTACGAGCAGTACTTC. V and J are TRBV7-9 and TRBJ2-7; a possible D gene is TRBD2 (6 bases). From germline, CDR1 is SEHNR and CDR2 FQNEAQ (reference sequence). The CDR3 contains 14 residues. V lost 1 base and J lost 3, with 10 bases in between.